Presented here are 29 T cell receptor beta chains from one specimen sequenced in a study of T cells after yellow fever vaccination. TCRdb redid the calling of the 5' RACE reads with MiXCR, one entry per CDR3 protein. In the table there are some 120,000 distinct CDR3 sequences, 7.4% of which are singletons. Source: CD4+ T cells sorted from PBMCs, taken approximately 11 days after the first yellow fever vaccination. These receptors came from a man between 18 and 29 years old who received the YFV17D yellow fever vaccine.

This chain links TRBV12-3 or TRBV12-4 with TRBJ1-2; tentatively, D is TRBD1 (5 bases). Trimming took 5 bases from V and 2 from J, leaving 18 bases between them. There are 16 residues in the CDR3. CDR3 sequence: CASSPGGRQRNYGYTF. CDR3 in DNA: TGTGCCAGCAGTCCGGGGGGGAGACAGAGAAACTATGGCTACACCTTC.

The table lists this clonotype with many counts. The chain couples TRBV12-3 or TRBV12-4 to TRBJ2-1; a possible D gene is TRBD1 (6 bases). Trimming shortened V by 5 bases and J by 6 bases, and 11 bases separated the two germline ends. This CDR3 contains 13 residues. This CDR3 is CASSLRQVNEQFF. Here the CDR3 DNA reads TGTGCCAGCAGTCTTCGACAGGTCAATGAGCAGTTCTTC.

In the case of this clonotype: A single base separates this from a much larger clone, so it may be a read error. The chain joins TRBV11-1 to TRBJ2-5; D gene unclear. Germline V lookup: CDR1 SGHAT, CDR2 FQDESV (reference sequence). V dropped 5 bases and J dropped 3 bases, with 13 bases sitting between them. This CDR3 contains 14 residues. CDR3 in DNA: TGTGCCAGCAGCCCAAGAGCTCCCAAAGAGACCCAGTACTTC. As protein: CASSPRAPKETQYF.

There are many counts of this clonotype. J is TRBJ2-5 and V is TRBV18; 12 bases are a match to TRBD2. After removal of 3 bases from V and 0 bases from J, the junction contained 2 bases not matched to a gene. There are 16 residues in the CDR3. CDR1 KGHSH and CDR2 LQKENI come from the germline V gene. This CDR3 is CASSPGLAGNQETQYF. CDR3 DNA: TGTGCCAGCTCACCCGGACTAGCGGGGAACCAAGAGACCCAGTACTTC.

This clonotype was detected ten times or more. V usage is TRBV7-2 and J usage is TRBJ2-1; 8 nucleotides match TRBD2. The ends lost 2 bases at V and 2 bases at J; junction bases unmatched: 2. The length of the CDR3 is 15 residues. Germline V CDR1 and CDR2: SGHTA, FQGNSA. The CDR3 DNA is TGTGCCAGCAGCTTAAAGACTAGCGCCTACAATGAGCAGTTCTTC. Translation gives CASSLKTSAYNEQFF. The variable domain in full, with the rest retrieved from reference TRBV7-2 and TRBJ2-1, is GAGVSQSPSNKVTEKGKDVELRCDPISGHTALYWYRQSLGQGLEFLIYFQGNSAPDKSGLPSDRFSAERTGGSVSTLTIQRTQQEDSAVYLCASSLKTSAYNEQFFGPGTRLTVL.

This clonotype was detected ten times or more. V and J are TRBV5-1 and TRBJ1-1; unclear D gene. This CDR3 has 14 residues. Trimming left V 0 bases short and J 3 bases short, with 9 bases between. From germline, CDR1 is SGHRS and CDR2 YFSETQ. The CDR3 loop is CASSLAWEYTEAFF. In nucleotides, the CDR3 is TGCGCCAGCAGCTTGGCCTGGGAGTACACTGAAGCTTTCTTT. Together with reference TRBV5-1 and TRBJ1-1, the CDR3 gives the full variable domain: KAGVTQTPRYLIKTRGQQVTLSCSPISGHRSVSWYQQTPGQGLQFLFEYFSETQRNKGNFPGRFSGRQFSNSRSEMNVSTLELGDSALYLCASSLAWEYTEAFFGQGTRLTVV.

This clonotype showed up many times. Lacking the conserved final phenylalanine or tryptophan, this CDR3 likely reflects a read error. Because the CDR3's place on the DNA is in doubt, the DNA is left out and the CDR3 is given as listed by TCRdb. The rearrangement joins TRBV15 to TRBJ2-3; no check of the table's D call, TRBD2, against the DNA was made. The CDR3 region is 13 residues in length, termini included. The germline V gene encodes CDR1 LNHNV and CDR2 YYDKDF (reference sequence). CDR3 region: CATSRDLSGGSGL.

The rearrangement links TRBV5-5 to TRBJ2-5; D is unresolved. Germline CDR1 SGHKS, CDR2 YYEKEE (reference sequence). Trimming stripped 0 bases from V and 5 bases from J, with 11 bases between. CDR3 length: 14 residues. The DNA for the CDR3 is TGTGCCAGCAGCTTGGTTCTGGGTTGGGAGACCCAGTACTTC. Translating gives CASSLVLGWETQYF.

This clonotype occurred many times. The chain employs TRBV11-2 and TRBJ2-2; no clear D gene. This CDR3 comprises 14 residues. Per the germline V gene, CDR1 is SGHAT and CDR2 is FQNNGV. V lost 1 base, J lost 1 base, and 4 bases lay in between. The DNA of the CDR3 is TGTGCCAGCAGCTTAGGACTGAACACCGGGGAGCTGTTTTTT. Protein product: CASSLGLNTGELFF.

This clonotype was counted many times. The genes are TRBV12-3 or TRBV12-4 and TRBJ2-5, with 9 positions matching TRBD2. The CDR3 length is 16 residues. Losses at the gene ends were 3 bases for V and 2 bases for J; bases not matched to a gene: 7. CDR3: CASSFSPAGGQETQYF. CDR3 bases: TGTGCCAGCAGTTTCTCACCAGCGGGGGGTCAAGAGACCCAGTACTTC.

This clonotype appeared once. A read error may be the cause here, since a much bigger clone is one base away. The chain recombines TRBV20-1 with TRBJ2-3, with 10 bases identical to TRBD2. CDR1 is DFQATT, CDR2 SNEGSKA, per germline (reference sequence). This CDR3 is built from 13 residues. V was clipped by 6 bases and J by 4 bases; unmatched bases: 4. The CDR3 DNA reads TGCAGTGCATCTAGCGGGGGCGCAGATACGCAGTATTTT. The encoded protein is CSASSGGADTQYF.

This clonotype was seen many times. This sequence joins TRBV6-2 or TRBV6-3 and TRBJ2-6, with D possibly matching TRBD2 (5 bases). The CDR3 is 10 residues long. The V gene's germline CDR1 is MNHEY and CDR2 SVGEGT. Trimming took 6 bases from V and 18 from J, leaving 12 bases between them. For the CDR3, the DNA is TGTGCCAGCAGGGAGGACGGTGGGACTTTC. It is translated as CASREDGGTF.

This clonotype was observed at least ten times. The chain has TRBV7-2 and TRBJ2-1, with TRBD2 as a possible D gene (5 bases). V was cut by 2 bases and J by 8 bases, with 13 bases left in between. CDR1 and CDR2 from the germline V gene are SGHTA and FQGNSA. This CDR3 spans 14 amino acids. The CDR3 DNA reads TGTGCCAGCAGCTTATGGGGTGGGAGTGATGAGCAGTTCTTC. It is translated as CASSLWGGSDEQFF.

This clonotype was recorded many times. The V and J genes are TRBV24-1 and TRBJ2-4; the match to TRBD1 covers 8 bases. Germline values: CDR1 KGHDR, CDR2 SFDVKD. The CDR3 is 15 residues long. With 2 bases clipped from V and 7 bases from J, the junction kept 6 bases outside the gene matches. The CDR3 DNA follows: TGTGCCACCAGTGATTCGACAGGGGCCATGAACATTCAGTACTTC. Its protein is CATSDSTGAMNIQYF.

CDR3 region: CASSLTPQETQYF. CDR3 DNA: TGTGCCAGCAGCTTGACTCCTCAAGAGACCCAGTACTTC. The chain recombines TRBV11-3 with TRBJ2-5; no clear D. The V gene's germline CDR1 is SGHNT and CDR2 YENEEA. The CDR3 sequence is 13 residues long. The V end lost 3 bases, the J end lost 2 bases, and 7 bases lay between the germline ends.

At least ten counts were recorded for this clonotype. This chain links TRBV5-1 with TRBJ2-1; 13 nucleotides line up with TRBD2. Germline assignment: CDR1 SGHRS and CDR2 YFSETQ. The CDR3 runs to 14 residues. The V and J ends lost 4 bases and 7 bases, in that order; junction bases with no gene match: 2. The CDR3 protein is CASSPGLAGNEQFF. The CDR3 bases are TGCGCCAGCAGCCCGGGACTAGCGGGGAATGAGCAGTTCTTC.

This clonotype was seen repeatedly, ten times or more. The junction differs from germline at one of its ends, possibly a read error. V usage is TRBV7-2 and J usage is TRBJ1-1; D is possibly TRBD1 (5 bases). The CDR3 is 13 residues long. The germline V gene has CDR1 SGHTA and CDR2 FQGNSA. In nucleotides, the CDR3 is TGTGCCAGCAGTTTAGGGACGAACACTGAAGCTTTCTTT. This encodes CASSLGTNTEAFF.

This clonotype was detected ten times or more. The chain couples TRBV19 to TRBJ1-5; TRBD1 matches at 7 bases. The V segment lost 0 bases and the J segment 4 bases; nucleotides outside the gene matches: 15. CDR1 and CDR2 (germline): LNHDA, SQIVND (reference sequence). This CDR3 has 19 amino acids. The CDR3 bases are TGTGCCAGTAGTATAGATCGGCGTAGGGGGCCTTCATATAATCAGCCCCAGCATTTT. Translation: CASSIDRRRGPSYNQPQHF.

This clonotype was counted many times. The rearrangement uses TRBV7-2 and TRBJ2-5; 16 nucleotides agree with TRBD2. Germline CDR1 SGHTA, CDR2 FQGNSA. The V gene end was trimmed by 5 bases and the J gene end by 7 bases; junction bases not matched to a gene: 7. The CDR3 length is 16 residues. The CDR3 sequence: CASSPGTSGGEGTQYF. CDR3 bases: TGTGCCAGCAGCCCCGGGACTAGCGGGGGGGAAGGGACCCAGTACTTC.

The chain employs TRBV18 and TRBJ1-3; D unclear. CDR1 KGHSH and CDR2 LQKENI come from the germline V gene. This CDR3 has 14 residues. With 2 bases removed from V and 0 bases from J, the gap between germline ends came to 5 bases. DNA of the CDR3: TGTGCCAGCTCACCAGAGGTCTCTGGAAACACCATATATTTT. This gives the protein CASSPEVSGNTIYF.

This clonotype was picked up many times. This chain joins TRBV20-1 and TRBJ1-6; TRBD1 is a possible D gene (6 bases). This CDR3 has 14 amino acids. V was cut by 0 bases and J by 6 bases, with 9 bases left in between. CDR1 is DFQATT and CDR2 is SNEGSKA in the germline V gene (reference sequence). The CDR3 DNA reads as TGCAGTGCTAGAGAGGACAGAATTAATTCACCCCTCCACTTT. This translates into CSAREDRINSPLHF.

This clonotype has just a few counts. V gene TRBV20-1 combines with J gene TRBJ2-2; 9 positions match TRBD2. This CDR3 is built from 20 residues. J was trimmed by 1 base and V by 0 bases; bases with no gene match: 15. Germline lookup yields CDR1 DFQATT and CDR2 SNEGSKA (reference sequence). CDR3 sequence (DNA): TGCAGTGCTAGAGATATCTTATCCTATAGCGGGGGAAAGAACACCGGGGAGCTGTTTTTT. Its translation is CSARDILSYSGGKNTGELFF.

This clonotype was observed at least ten times. The rearrangement joins TRBV20-1 to TRBJ2-3; TRBD1 is a possible D gene (6 bases). CDR1 and CDR2 from the germline V gene are DFQATT and SNEGSKA (reference sequence). The CDR3 covers 13 residues. V was trimmed by 2 bases and J by 2 bases, leaving 8 bases between them. The CDR3 spells CSARRGTTDTQYF. CDR3 in DNA: TGCAGTGCTAGAAGGGGGACCACAGATACGCAGTATTTT.

Ten or more counts support this clonotype. The CDR3 region is CASSPLSPEETQYF. CDR3 in DNA: TGTGCCAGCTCACCATTGTCACCGGAGGAGACCCAGTACTTC. The chain is built from TRBV18 and TRBJ2-5; no clear D gene. Trimming shortened V by 2 bases and J by 5 bases, and 12 bases separated the two germline ends. The CDR3 runs to 14 residues. CDR1 is KGHSH and CDR2 is LQKENI in the germline V gene. Supplemented by reference TRBV18 and TRBJ2-5, the full variable domain reads NAGVMQNPRHLVRRRGQEARLRCSPMKGHSHVYWYRQLPEEGLKFMVYLQKENIIDESGMPKERFSAEFPKEGPSILRIQQVVRGDSAAYFCASSPLSPEETQYFGPGTRLLVL.

This clonotype was recorded many times. The rearrangement uses TRBV5-1 and TRBJ2-5; TRBD1 agrees at 9 bases. Looked up from germline, CDR1 is SGHRS and CDR2 is YFSETQ. The CDR3 sequence is 15 residues long. After removal of 4 bases from V and 5 bases from J, the junction contained 9 bases not matched to a gene. The CDR3 DNA is TGCGCCAGCAGCAAGGGGACAGGGAGCGGGGAGACCCAGTACTTC. Translating gives CASSKGTGSGETQYF.

With regard to this clonotype: A much larger clone differs by one base, so this may be a read error. No conserved phenylalanine or tryptophan is present at the end of the CDR3, so a read error is the likely explanation. The rearrangement links TRBV9 to TRBJ2-5; D is unclear. The CDR3 loop spans 15 amino acids. The germline V gene has CDR1 SGDLS and CDR2 YYNGEE. Trimming stripped 0 bases from V and 1 base from J, with 10 bases between. The CDR3, as DNA: TGTGCCAGCAGCGTAGGAGCGCTTCCCCAAGAGACCCAGTACTCC. It yields the protein CASSVGALPQETQYS.

This clonotype was seen at least ten times. The V gene is TRBV7-2, the J gene TRBJ1-2; D is uncertain. In germline, CDR1 is SGHTA, CDR2 FQGNSA. This CDR3 comprises 13 residues. V lost 3 bases and J 4 bases, leaving 9 bases between the germline ends. The CDR3 sequence: CASSFSQSYGYTF. As DNA, the CDR3 is TGTGCCAGCAGCTTTTCGCAGTCCTATGGCTACACCTTC. The variable domain in full, with the rest retrieved from reference TRBV7-2 and TRBJ1-2, is GAGVSQSPSNKVTEKGKDVELRCDPISGHTALYWYRQSLGQGLEFLIYFQGNSAPDKSGLPSDRFSAERTGGSVSTLTIQRTQQEDSAVYLCASSFSQSYGYTFGSGTRLTVV.

The V call is TRBV20-1, the J call TRBJ1-2, with D possibly being TRBD1 (5 bases). Germline lookup yields CDR1 DFQATT and CDR2 SNEGSKA (reference sequence). Trimming pared 6 bases from V and 4 bases from J, leaving 21 bases between. The CDR3 is 15 amino acids. The CDR3 reads CSANPGGALLYGYTF. The CDR3 DNA is TGCAGTGCCAACCCCGGGGGTGCCCTTCTCTATGGCTACACCTTC.

This clonotype was recorded many times. The V gene is TRBV3-1, the J gene TRBJ2-5, with D possibly matching TRBD2 (5 bases). The germline V and J ends were trimmed by 0 bases and 3 bases, with 14 bases remaining between them. The CDR3 spans 16 residues. Germline values: CDR1 LGHDT, CDR2 YNNKEL (reference sequence). As DNA, the CDR3 is TGTGCCAGCAGCCAAGATTGGCGGGCCCGGGAAGAGACCCAGTACTTC. Protein product: CASSQDWRAREETQYF.